This T cell receptor beta chain was identified during a study of blood T cell repertoires in COVID-19. For the study at large: From the United States, Italy and Spain came samples of acute and convalescent COVID-19. PBMCs, B-cell-depleted T cells, or T cells were the source of the cDNA or gDNA that made up the material.

In the authors' methods: Nucleated cell number was recorded as an estimate derived from reference gene primer amplification. Assay: immunoSEQ multiplex PCR; the TCRdb copy retains only in-frame clones and omits some. V and J calls and clone size are copied from that table; D and trimming were computed from the DNA. Of about 150,000 clones in the sample, around three quarters were seen once. The CDR3 is made up of 15 amino acids. The germline V gene encodes CDR1 MNHEY and CDR2 SVGAGI. Trimming cost V 0 bases and J 6 bases; bases outside gene matches: 4. This clonotype originated in an older man with acute or convalescent COVID-19. Source material: peripheral blood. The V and J genes are TRBV6-5 and TRBJ2-2, with TRBD2 matching over 7 bases. In DNA form, the CDR3 reads TGTGCCAGCAGTTACTCCGGGGGAGGGTCCGGGGAGCTGTTTTTT. Amino acid sequence: CASSYSGGGSGELFF.